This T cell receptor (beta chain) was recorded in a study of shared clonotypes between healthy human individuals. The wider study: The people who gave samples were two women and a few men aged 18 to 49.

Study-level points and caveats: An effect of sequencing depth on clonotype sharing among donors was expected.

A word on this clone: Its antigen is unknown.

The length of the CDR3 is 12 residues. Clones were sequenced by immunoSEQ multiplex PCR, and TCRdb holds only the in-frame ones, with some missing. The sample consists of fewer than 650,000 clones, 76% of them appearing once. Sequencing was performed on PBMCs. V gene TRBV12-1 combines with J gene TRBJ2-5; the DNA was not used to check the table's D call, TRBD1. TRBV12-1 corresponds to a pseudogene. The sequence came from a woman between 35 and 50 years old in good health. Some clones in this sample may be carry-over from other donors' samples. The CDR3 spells CASSFAQGPQYF. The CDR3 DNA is TGTGCCAGCAGCTTTGCGCAGGGGCCCCAGTACTTC.